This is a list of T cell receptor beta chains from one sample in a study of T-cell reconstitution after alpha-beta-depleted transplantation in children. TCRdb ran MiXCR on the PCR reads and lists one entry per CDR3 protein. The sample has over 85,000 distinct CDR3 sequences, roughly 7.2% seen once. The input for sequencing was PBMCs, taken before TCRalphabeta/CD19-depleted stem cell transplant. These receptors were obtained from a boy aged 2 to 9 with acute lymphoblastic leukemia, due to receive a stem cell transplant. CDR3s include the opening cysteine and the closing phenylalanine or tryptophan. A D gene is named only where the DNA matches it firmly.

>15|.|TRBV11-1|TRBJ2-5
CASSLGGGRGETQYF
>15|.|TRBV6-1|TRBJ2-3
CASHRRAISTDTQYF
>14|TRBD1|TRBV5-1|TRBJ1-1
CASRGQGRSTEAFF
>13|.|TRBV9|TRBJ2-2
CASSVEFTGELFF
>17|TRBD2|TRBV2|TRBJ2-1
CASSTRLAGGPRNEQFF
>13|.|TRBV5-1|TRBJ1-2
CASSLGQTYGDTF
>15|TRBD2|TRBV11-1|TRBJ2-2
CASSLSGTSTGELFF
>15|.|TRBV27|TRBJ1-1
CASSFAFGENTEAFF
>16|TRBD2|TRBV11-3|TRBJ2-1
CASSPGTSGGADEQFF
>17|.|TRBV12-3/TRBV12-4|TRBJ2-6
CASSLSLLRPGANVLTF
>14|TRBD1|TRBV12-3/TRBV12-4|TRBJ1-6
CASSGTVENSPLHF
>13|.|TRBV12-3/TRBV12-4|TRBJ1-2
CASSLDGGDGYTF
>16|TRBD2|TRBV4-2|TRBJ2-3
CASSQPKAGGADTQYF
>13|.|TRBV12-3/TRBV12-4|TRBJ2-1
CASSSEGYNEQFF
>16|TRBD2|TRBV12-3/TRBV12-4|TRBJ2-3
CASSLGLAGRTDTQYF
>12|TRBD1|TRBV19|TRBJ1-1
CASRGTAIEAFF
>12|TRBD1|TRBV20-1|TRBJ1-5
CSAGVGGGPQHF
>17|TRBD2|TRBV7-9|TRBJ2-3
CASSLGTSGSSTDTQYF
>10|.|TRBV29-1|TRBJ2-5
CSVEHKIQYF
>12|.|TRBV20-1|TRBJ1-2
CSARPVNYGYTF
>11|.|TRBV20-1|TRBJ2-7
CSARDVGEQYF
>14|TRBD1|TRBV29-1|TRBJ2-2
CSVNRDRGSGELFF
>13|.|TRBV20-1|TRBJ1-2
CSASYEGVYGYTF
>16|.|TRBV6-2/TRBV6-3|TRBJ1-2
CASREIGQLANYGYTF
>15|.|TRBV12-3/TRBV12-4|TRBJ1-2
CASSSGTRSNYGYTF
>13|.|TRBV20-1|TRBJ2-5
CSADDRFGKTQYF
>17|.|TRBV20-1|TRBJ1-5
CSASSKAHIYSNQPQHF
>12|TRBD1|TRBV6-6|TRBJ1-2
CASSRGRDGYTF
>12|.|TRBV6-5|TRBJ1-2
CASSSGSDGYTF
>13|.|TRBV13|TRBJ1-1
CASSLDPRTEAFF
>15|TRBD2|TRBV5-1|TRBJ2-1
CASSLGGGGANEQFF
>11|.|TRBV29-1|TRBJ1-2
CSGRGSYGYTF
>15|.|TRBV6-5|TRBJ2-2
CASSYSGTLAGELFF
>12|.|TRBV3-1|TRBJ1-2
CASSQAEAGVSF
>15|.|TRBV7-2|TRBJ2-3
CASSGRTTSTDTQYF
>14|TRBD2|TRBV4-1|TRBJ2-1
CASSQRAGVDEQFF
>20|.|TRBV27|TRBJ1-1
CASSLGPSGGPGEANTEAFF
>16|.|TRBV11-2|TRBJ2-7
CASSLDHGTGLVEQYF
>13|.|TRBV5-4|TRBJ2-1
CASSLKDRDEQFF
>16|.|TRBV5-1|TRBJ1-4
CASSFKGGATNEKLFF
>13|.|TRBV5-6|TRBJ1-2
CASSPANTGGYTF